This T cell receptor (beta chain) was found in a study of T cell repertoires in cytomegalovirus infection. Study-level points and caveats: Accumulated public TCR beta family frequency recognized individuals carrying CMV together with the relevant HLA.

Germline CDR1 and CDR2: SGHDN and FVKESK. The length of the CDR3 is 14 residues. Trimming cost V 5 bases and J 6 bases; bases outside gene matches: 5. Each CDR3 protein gets one entry after TCRdb re-called the reads with MiXCR. The table has hundreds of thousands of distinct CDR3 sequences, 25% to 35% seen once. This clonotype was observed a handful of times. Its antigen is not known. Specimen: cultured PBMCs, collected from culture after CMV antigen stimulation. The source of this sequence is a human donor in good health (CMV status not recorded). Some clones in this sample may be carry-over from other donors' samples. V usage is TRBV14 and J usage is TRBJ1-2; TRBD1 matches at 11 bases. The CDR3 nucleotides read TGTGCCAGCAGCAGACGGACAGGGGGCCATGGCTACACCTTC. This codes for CASSRRTGGHGYTF.